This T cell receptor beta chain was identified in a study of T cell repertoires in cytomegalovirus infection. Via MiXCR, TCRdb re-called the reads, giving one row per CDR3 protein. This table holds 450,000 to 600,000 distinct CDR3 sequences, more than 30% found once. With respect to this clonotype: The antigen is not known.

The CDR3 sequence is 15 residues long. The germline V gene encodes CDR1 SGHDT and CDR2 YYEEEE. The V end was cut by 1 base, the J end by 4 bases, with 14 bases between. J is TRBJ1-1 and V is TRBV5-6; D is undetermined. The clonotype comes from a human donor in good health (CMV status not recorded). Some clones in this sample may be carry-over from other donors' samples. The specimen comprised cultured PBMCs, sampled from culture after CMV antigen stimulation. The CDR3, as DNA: TGTGCCAGCAGCTTGATCGGTCCACGGCGCACTGAAGCTTTCTTT. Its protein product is CASSLIGPRRTEAFF.